Listed below are T cell receptor beta chains from one sample, sequenced in a study of immune heterogeneity within non-small cell lung tumors. TCRdb reprocessed the multiplex PCR reads with MiXCR, giving one entry per CDR3 protein. The data show about 7,200 distinct CDR3 sequences, with 20% to 25% seen just once and approximately 16% held by the top ten. The specimen was lung tumor tissue. These receptor sequences come from a man in his fifties or sixties with non-small cell lung cancer. The CDR3 runs from the conserved cysteine through the conserved F or W. The order of the fields is V gene, CDR3 length, D gene, J gene, clone size, CDR3 protein, CDR3 DNA. The D gene is left open where the match is weak. For some rows the clone size is stated as once, few or many, or as a class when expanded; others skip it.

>TRBV28|15|-|TRBJ1-5|many
CASSYGGSSNQPQHF
TGTGCCAGCAGCTACGGGGGTTCTAGCAATCAGCCCCAGCATTTT
>TRBV29-1|15|TRBD1|TRBJ2-2|many
CSGTGASEDTGELFF
TGCTCCGGGACAGGGGCCAGCGAAGACACCGGGGAGCTGTTTTTT
>TRBV5-6|16|-|TRBJ1-2|many
CASSLDPRGSAYGYTF
TGTGCCAGCAGCTTGGATCCCCGAGGGTCTGCCTATGGCTACACCTTC
>TRBV6-2/TRBV6-3|12|-|TRBJ2-7|-
CASFGSFVEQYF
TGTGCCAGCTTCGGGAGTTTCGTCGAGCAGTACTTC
>TRBV6-5|15|TRBD1|TRBJ1-2|medium-sized
CASSYSGTGQGGYTF
TGTGCCAGCAGTTACTCAGGGACAGGCCAGGGCGGCTACACCTTC
>TRBV28|18|-|TRBJ2-1|medium-sized
CASSGRGLRGGSYNEQFF
TGTGCCAGCAGTGGTCGGGGACTGCGGGGAGGCTCCTACAATGAGCAGTTCTTC
>TRBV19|14|TRBD1|TRBJ2-5|many
CASSGQGAEETQYF
TGTGCCAGTAGTGGACAGGGGGCAGAAGAGACCCAGTACTTC
>TRBV6-1|15|TRBD1|TRBJ1-6|medium-sized
CASRPGQGDYSPLHF
TGTGCCAGCAGGCCGGGACAGGGGGATTATTCACCCCTCCACTTT
>TRBV4-1|15|-|TRBJ1-4|many
CASSQVVRDNEKLFF
TGCGCCAGCAGCCAAGTAGTAAGAGATAATGAAAAACTGTTTTTT
>TRBV7-9|16|TRBD2|TRBJ2-2|many
CASSLTSGRITGELFF
TGTGCCAGCAGTTTGACTAGCGGGAGGATCACCGGGGAGCTGTTTTTT
>TRBV5-4|17|TRBD2|TRBJ2-4|-
CARSLSWGRAAKNIQYF
TGTGCCAGAAGCTTAAGTTGGGGGAGGGCGGCCAAAAACATTCAGTACTTC
>TRBV27|14|-|TRBJ1-4|medium-sized
CASSFMELGEKLFF
TGTGCCAGCAGTTTCATGGAGTTGGGTGAAAAACTGTTTTTT
>TRBV5-4|15|TRBD2|TRBJ2-5|-
CASSHTKSGKETQYF
TGTGCCAGCAGCCATACTAAGAGCGGGAAAGAGACCCAGTACTTC